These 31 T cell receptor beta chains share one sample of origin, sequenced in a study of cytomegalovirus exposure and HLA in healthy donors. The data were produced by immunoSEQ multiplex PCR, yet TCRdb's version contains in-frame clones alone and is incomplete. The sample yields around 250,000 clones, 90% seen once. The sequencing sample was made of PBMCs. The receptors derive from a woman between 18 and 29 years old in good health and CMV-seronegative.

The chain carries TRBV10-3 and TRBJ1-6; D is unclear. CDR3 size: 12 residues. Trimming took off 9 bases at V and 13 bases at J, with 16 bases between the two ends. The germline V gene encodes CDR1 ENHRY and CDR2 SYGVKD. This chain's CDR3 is CAIGEGVGPLHF. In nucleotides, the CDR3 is TGTGCCATTGGTGAGGGTGTCGGGCCCCTCCACTTT.

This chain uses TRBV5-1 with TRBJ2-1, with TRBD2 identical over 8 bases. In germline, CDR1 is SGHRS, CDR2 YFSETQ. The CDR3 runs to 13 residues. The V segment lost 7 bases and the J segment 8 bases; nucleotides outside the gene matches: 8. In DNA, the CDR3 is TGCGCCAGCGGACCACGGGGGGGCGATGAGCAGTTCTTC. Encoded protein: CASGPRGGDEQFF.

Here the CDR3 DNA reads TGTGCCAGCAGCCCCGGGATCGCCTACGAGCAGTACTTC. This translates into CASSPGIAYEQYF. The V call is TRBV14, the J call TRBJ2-7; D perhaps matches TRBD2 (5 bases). CDR3 length equals 13 residues. Looked up from germline, CDR1 is SGHDN and CDR2 is FVKESK. Trimming left V 4 bases short and J 2 bases short, with 9 bases between.

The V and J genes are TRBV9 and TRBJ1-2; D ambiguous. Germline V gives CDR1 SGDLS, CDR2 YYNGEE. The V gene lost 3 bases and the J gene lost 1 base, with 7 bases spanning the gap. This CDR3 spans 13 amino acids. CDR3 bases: TGTGCCAGCAGCGCCCGACTTAACTATGGCTACACCTTC. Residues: CASSARLNYGYTF.

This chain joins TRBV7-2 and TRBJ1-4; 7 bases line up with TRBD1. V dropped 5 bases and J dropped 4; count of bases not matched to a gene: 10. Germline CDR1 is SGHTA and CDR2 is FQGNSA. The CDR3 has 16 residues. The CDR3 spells CASSPTRQGDNEKLFF. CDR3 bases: TGTGCCAGCAGCCCAACCCGGCAGGGGGATAATGAAAAACTGTTTTTT.

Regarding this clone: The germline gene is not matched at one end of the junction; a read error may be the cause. CDR3 DNA sequence: TGTGCCAGCTCACCACAAAGACAGGGAATGAGTAACATTGAAGCTTTCTTT. Translation gives CASSPQRQGMSNIEAFF. The genes are TRBV18 and TRBJ1-1; TRBD1 matches 7 bases. This CDR3 contains 17 residues. Per germline, CDR1 KGHSH and CDR2 LQKENI.

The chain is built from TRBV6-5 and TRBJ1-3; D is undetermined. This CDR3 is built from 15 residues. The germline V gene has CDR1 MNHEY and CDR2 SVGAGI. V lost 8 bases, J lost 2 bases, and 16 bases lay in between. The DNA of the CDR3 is TGTGCCAGCTCGGGCCGAGGGAAAGCTGGAAACACCATATATTTT. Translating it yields CASSGRGKAGNTIYF.

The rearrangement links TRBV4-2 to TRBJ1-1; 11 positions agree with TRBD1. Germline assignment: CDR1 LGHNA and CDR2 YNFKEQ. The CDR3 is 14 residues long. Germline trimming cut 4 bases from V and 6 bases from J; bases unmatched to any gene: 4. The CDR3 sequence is CASSRGQGAPEAFF. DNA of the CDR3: TGTGCCAGCAGCCGTGGACAGGGGGCCCCTGAAGCTTTCTTT.

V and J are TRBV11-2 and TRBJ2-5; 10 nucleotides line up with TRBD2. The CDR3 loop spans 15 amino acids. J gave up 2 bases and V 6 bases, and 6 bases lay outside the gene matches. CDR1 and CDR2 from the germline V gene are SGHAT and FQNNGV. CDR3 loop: CASRPLAGLQETQYF. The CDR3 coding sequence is TGTGCCAGCAGGCCACTAGCGGGGCTACAAGAGACCCAGTACTTC.

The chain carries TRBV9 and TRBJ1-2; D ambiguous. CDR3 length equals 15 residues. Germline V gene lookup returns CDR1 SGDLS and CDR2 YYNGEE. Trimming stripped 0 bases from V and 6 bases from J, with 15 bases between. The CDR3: CASSVDSPASHGYTF. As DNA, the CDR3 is TGTGCCAGCAGCGTAGATAGTCCCGCTTCTCATGGCTACACCTTC.

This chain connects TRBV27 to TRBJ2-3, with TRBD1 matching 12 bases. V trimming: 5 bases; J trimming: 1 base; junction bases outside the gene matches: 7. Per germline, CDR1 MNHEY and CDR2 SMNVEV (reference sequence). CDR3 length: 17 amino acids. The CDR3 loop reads CASSPLGTGGRTDTQYF. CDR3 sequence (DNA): TGTGCCAGCAGTCCCTTAGGGACAGGGGGCCGCACAGATACGCAGTATTTT.

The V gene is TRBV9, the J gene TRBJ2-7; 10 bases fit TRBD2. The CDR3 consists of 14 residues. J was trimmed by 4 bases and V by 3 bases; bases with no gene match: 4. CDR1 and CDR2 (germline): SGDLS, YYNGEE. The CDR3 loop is CASSAGTSVYEQYF. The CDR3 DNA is TGTGCCAGCAGCGCGGGGACTAGCGTATACGAGCAGTACTTC.

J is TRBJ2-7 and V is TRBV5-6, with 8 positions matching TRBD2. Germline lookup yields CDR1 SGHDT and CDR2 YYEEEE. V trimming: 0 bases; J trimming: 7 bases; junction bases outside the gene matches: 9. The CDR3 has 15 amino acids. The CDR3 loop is CASSLVGLGGEEQYF. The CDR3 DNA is TGTGCCAGCAGCTTGGTGGGACTAGGAGGAGAGGAGCAGTACTTC.

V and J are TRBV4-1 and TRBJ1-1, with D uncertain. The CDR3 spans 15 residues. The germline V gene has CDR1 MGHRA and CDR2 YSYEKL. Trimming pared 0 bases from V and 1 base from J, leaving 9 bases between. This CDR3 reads CASSQDQVRNTEAFF. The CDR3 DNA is TGCGCCAGCAGCCAAGATCAGGTTAGGAACACTGAAGCTTTCTTT.

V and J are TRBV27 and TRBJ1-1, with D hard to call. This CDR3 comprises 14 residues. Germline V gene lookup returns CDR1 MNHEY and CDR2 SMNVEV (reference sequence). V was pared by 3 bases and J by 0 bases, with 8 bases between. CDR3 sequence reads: CASSFPEMNTEAFF. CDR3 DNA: TGTGCCAGCAGTTTTCCGGAGATGAACACTGAAGCTTTCTTT.

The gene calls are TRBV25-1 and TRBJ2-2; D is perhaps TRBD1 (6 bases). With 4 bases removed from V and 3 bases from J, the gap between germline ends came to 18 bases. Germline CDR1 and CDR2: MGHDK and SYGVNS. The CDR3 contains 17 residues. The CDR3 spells CASSANLGQGYTGELFF. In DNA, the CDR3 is TGTGCCAGCAGTGCGAATCTCGGCCAGGGGTACACCGGGGAGCTGTTTTTT.

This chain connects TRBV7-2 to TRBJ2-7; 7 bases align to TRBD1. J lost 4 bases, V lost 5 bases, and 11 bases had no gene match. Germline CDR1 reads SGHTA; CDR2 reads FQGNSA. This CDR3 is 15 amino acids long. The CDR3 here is CASSSSRDRPYEQYF. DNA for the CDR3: TGTGCCAGCAGCAGCAGCCGGGACAGACCTTACGAGCAGTACTTC.

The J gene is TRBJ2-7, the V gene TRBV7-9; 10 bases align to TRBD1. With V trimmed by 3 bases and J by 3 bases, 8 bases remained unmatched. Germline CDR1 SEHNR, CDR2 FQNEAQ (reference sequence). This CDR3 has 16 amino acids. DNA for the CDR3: TGTGCCAGCAGCTTTTTGGGACAGGGGAATGGCTACGAGCAGTACGTC. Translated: CASSFLGQGNGYEQYV.

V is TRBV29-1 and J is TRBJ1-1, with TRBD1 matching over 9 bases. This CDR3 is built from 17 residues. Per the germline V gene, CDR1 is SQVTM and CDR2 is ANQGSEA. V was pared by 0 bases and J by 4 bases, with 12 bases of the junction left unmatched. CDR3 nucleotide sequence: TGCAGCGTTGAAGATTTTTCGGGACAGGGTGTGGGCACTGAAGCTTTCTTT. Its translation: CSVEDFSGQGVGTEAFF.

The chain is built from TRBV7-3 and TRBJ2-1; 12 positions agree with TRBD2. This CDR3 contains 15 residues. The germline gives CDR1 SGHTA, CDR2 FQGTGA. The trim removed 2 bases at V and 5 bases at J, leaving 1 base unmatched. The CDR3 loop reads CASSLLAGGNNEQFF. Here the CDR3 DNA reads TGTGCCAGCAGCTTACTAGCGGGGGGGAACAATGAGCAGTTCTTC.

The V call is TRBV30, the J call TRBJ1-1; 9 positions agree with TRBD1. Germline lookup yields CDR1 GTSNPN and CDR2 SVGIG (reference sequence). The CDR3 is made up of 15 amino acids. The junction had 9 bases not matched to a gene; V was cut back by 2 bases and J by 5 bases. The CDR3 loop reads CAWSKRDRVRTEAFF. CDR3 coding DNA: TGTGCCTGGAGTAAACGGGACAGGGTTAGGACTGAAGCTTTCTTT.

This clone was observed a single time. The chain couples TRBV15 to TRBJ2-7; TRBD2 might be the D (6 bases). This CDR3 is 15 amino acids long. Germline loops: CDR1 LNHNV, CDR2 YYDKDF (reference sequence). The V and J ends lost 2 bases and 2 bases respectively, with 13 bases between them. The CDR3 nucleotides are TGTGCCACCAGCAGAAGCGGGTCTGAACCCTACGAGCAGTACTTC. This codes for CATSRSGSEPYEQYF.

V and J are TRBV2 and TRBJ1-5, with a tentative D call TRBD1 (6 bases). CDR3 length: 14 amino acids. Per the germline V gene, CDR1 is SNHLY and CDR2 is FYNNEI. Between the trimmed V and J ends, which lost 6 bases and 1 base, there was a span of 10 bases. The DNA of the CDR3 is TGTGCCAGCAGGCAGGGGACAAGCAATCAGCCCCAGCATTTT. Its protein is CASRQGTSNQPQHF.

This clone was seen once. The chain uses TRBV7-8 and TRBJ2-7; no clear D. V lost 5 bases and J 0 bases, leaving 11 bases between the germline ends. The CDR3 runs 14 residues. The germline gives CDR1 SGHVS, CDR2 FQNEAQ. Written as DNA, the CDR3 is TGTGCCAGCAGCCCCACTCAAAGCTCCTACGAGCAGTACTTC. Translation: CASSPTQSSYEQYF. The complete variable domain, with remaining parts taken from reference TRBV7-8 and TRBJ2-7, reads GAGVSQSPRYKVAKRGQDVALRCDPISGHVSLFWYQQALGQGPEFLTYFQNEAQLDKSGLPSDRFFAERPEGSVSTLKIQRTQQEDSAVYLCASSPTQSSYEQYFGPGTRLTVT.

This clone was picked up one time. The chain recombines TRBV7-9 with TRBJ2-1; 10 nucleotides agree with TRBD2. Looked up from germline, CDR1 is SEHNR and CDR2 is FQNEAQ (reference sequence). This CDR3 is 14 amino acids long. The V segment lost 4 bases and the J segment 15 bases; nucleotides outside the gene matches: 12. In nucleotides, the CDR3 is TGTGCCAGCAGCTCCACCCGGCTGGGACTAGCGTTGTTCTTC. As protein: CASSSTRLGLALFF.

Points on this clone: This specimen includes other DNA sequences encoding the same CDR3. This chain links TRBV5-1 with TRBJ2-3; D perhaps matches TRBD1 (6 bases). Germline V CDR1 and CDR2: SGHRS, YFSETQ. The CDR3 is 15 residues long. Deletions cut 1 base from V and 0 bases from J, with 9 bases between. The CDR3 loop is CASSLTGTSTDTQYF. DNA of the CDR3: TGCGCCAGCAGCTTGACAGGGACGAGCACAGATACGCAGTATTTT.

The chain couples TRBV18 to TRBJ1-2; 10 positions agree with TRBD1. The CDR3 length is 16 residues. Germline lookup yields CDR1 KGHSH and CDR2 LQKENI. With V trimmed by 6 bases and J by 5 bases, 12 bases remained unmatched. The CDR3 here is CASSPSGTGVEYGYTF. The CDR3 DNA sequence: TGTGCCAGCTCTCCCTCCGGGACAGGGGTCGAGTATGGCTACACCTTC.

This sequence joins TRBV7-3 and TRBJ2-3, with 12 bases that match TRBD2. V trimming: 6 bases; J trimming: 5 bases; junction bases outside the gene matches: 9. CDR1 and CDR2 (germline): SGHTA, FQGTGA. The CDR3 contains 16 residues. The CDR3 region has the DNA TGTGCCAGCAGTTCAGCTAGCGGGGGGGCCCTAGATACGCAGTATTTT. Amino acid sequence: CASSSASGGALDTQYF.

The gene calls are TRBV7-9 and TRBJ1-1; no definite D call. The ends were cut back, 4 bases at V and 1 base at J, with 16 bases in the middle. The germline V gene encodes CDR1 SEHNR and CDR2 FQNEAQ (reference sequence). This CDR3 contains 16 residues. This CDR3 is CASSSPFTGKNTEAFF. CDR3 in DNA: TGTGCCAGCAGCTCCCCCTTCACGGGAAAGAACACTGAAGCTTTCTTT.

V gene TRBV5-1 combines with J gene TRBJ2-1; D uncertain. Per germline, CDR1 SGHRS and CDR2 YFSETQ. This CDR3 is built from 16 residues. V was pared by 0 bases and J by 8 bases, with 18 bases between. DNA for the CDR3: TGCGCCAGCAGCTTGGCCATCGAGCTAAAGTCCGATGAGCAGTTCTTC. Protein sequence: CASSLAIELKSDEQFF.

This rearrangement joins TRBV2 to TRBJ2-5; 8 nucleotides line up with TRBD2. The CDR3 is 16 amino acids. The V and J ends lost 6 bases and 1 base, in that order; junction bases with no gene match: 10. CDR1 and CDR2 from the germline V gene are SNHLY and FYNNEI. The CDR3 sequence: CASRDPGGGAQETQYF. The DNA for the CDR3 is TGTGCCAGCAGAGATCCCGGGGGGGGCGCCCAAGAGACCCAGTACTTC.